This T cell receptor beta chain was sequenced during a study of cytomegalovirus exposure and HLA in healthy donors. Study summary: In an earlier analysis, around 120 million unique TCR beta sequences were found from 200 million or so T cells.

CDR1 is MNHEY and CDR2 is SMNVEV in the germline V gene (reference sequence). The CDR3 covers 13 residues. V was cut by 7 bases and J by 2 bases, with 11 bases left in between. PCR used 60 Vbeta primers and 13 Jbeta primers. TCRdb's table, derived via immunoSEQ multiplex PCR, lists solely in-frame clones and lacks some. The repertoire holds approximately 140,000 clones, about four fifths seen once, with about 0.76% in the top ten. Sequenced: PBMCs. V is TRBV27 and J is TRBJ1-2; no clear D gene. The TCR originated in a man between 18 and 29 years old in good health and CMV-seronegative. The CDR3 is CASTMGGNYGYTF. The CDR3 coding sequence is TGTGCCAGCACCATGGGAGGAAACTATGGCTACACCTTC.